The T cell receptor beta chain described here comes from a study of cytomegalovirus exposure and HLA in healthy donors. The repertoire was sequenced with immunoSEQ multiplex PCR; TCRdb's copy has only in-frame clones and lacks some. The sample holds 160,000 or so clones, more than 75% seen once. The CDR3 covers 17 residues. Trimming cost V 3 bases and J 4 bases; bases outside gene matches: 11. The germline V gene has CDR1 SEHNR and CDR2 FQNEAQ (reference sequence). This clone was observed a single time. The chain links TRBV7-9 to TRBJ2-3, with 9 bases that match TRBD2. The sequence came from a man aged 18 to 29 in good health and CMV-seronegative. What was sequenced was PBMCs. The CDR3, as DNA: TGTGCCAGCAGCTTGTCAGGCGGGGGGGCTGGCGCAGATACGCAGTATTTT. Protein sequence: CASSLSGGGAGADTQYF.